These 5 T cell receptor beta chains originate from one sample sequenced in a study of technical replicates of blood from a handful of donors. Assay: immunoSEQ multiplex PCR; the TCRdb copy retains only in-frame clones and omits some. Here the sample spans 75,000 to 85,000 clones, 95% being singletons. Sequencing was performed on T cells isolated from PBMCs. Receptor source: a human donor in good health.

This clone appeared once. The genes are TRBV19 and TRBJ1-5; D is possibly TRBD1 (5 bases). Trimming stripped 3 bases from V and 1 base from J, with 16 bases between. Germline V gene data show CDR1 as LNHDA and CDR2 as SQIVND (reference sequence). This CDR3 comprises 17 residues. The CDR3 bases are TGTGCCAGTAGTATGTATGTCAGGGTGTCGAGCAATCAGCCCCAGCATTTT. It yields the protein CASSMYVRVSSNQPQHF.

V and J are TRBV27 and TRBJ2-1, with 8 bases lining up with TRBD2. Germline trimming cut 8 bases from V and 4 bases from J; bases unmatched to any gene: 7. This CDR3 spans 14 amino acids. The germline V gene has CDR1 MNHEY and CDR2 SMNVEV (reference sequence). For the CDR3, the DNA is TGTGCCAGCTCCGCGGGAGGTCTTTACAATGAGCAGTTCTTC. This sequence encodes CASSAGGLYNEQFF.

The chain employs TRBV6-6 and TRBJ2-7, with 10 bases that match TRBD2. With V trimmed by 5 bases and J by 1 base, 5 bases remained unmatched. CDR1 and CDR2 (germline): MNHNY, SVGAGI (reference sequence). CDR3 length equals 15 residues. CDR3 coding DNA: TGTGCCAGCAGTGGGACTAGCGCCTTTTCCTACGAGCAGTACTTC. It specifies CASSGTSAFSYEQYF.

The chain carries TRBV18 and TRBJ1-5; 9 positions agree with TRBD1. In germline, CDR1 is KGHSH, CDR2 LQKENI. The V gene end was trimmed by 6 bases and the J gene end by 0 bases; junction bases not matched to a gene: 12. The CDR3 spans 18 residues. This CDR3 is CASSATGQGHYSNQPQHF. DNA for the CDR3: TGTGCCAGCTCCGCGACGGGACAGGGACATTATAGCAATCAGCCCCAGCATTTT.

V is TRBV11-1 and J is TRBJ1-1; D unclear. Per the germline V gene, CDR1 is SGHAT and CDR2 is FQDESV (reference sequence). With 5 bases removed from V and 1 base from J, the gap between germline ends came to 14 bases. The CDR3 runs to 15 residues. CDR3 DNA sequence: TGTGCCAGCAGCATATCTGGGCGCAGGAACACTGAAGCTTTCTTT. It yields the protein CASSISGRRNTEAFF.